The source of this TCR beta chain is a study of blood T cell repertoires in COVID-19 (dated by TCRdb to about 2020). General notes on the study: Samples from collaborators originated in the United States, Italy and Spain and spanned both the acute and convalescent phases of COVID-19. The prospective study material was composed of cDNA or gDNA derived from T cells, B-cell-depleted T cells, or PBMCs. Subjects who had been exposed to COVID-19, were actively infected with it, or had recovered from it provided the deeply sampled blood TCRbeta repertoires that made up the dataset. A freely available public database, intended as a resource for researchers studying the immune response to SARS-CoV-2, is where the repertoires were released. The samples were drawn from two sources: the first 160 participants of the ongoing ImmuneRACE study, and some 1,300 subjects contributed by 6 global collaborators. A de-identified subject ID, COVID-19 status, age in years and sex were almost always included in the sample metadata. Where available, HLA class I and class II types were obtained from metadata supplied by the sample provider rather than from assay-based typing. Here is what the overall study found, with its caveats: Clinical and demographic metadata were provided uncurated, with the amount varying by source and participant.

As regards this clone: The antigen it recognizes is unknown. No clone much larger than this one lies a single base away; base qualities are absent.

Trimming removed 10 bases from V and 5 bases from J; the gene matches leave 10 bases unexplained. The CDR3, cysteine through phenylalanine, is 13 amino acids long. Only the CDR3 portion is preserved as DNA: 39 bases, with reading frame beginning at the first base. The germline V gene gives CDR1 as SNHLY and CDR2 as FYNNEI. TCRbeta CDR3 regions were amplified from genomic DNA by means of the immunoSEQ Assay, a bias-controlled multiplex PCR. On the authors' methods: Nucleated cell counts per sample were estimated from amplification of reference gene primers within the assay. Sequence reads were collapsed and filtered to measure the absolute abundance of every unique TCRbeta CDR3 rearrangement. Productive Simpson clonality was computed per sample as the square root of Simpson's diversity index over productive rearrangements. The source is immuneACCESS, and TCRdb retained only in-frame sequences with V and J called. Part of the clones is not carried over; for the studies checked, unresolved V genes explain less than half of this, and the remainder is unexplained. The DNA gave D and trimming, while V, J and clone size come from that table. Here the sample has approximately 220,000 clones; around nine tenths occur a single time. Jointly, the top ten make up roughly 0.69% of the sample.

Whole blood was collected in K2EDTA tubes by collaborating institutions according to the institutions' own protocols. For TCRbeta analysis, collaborators shipped samples in one of three forms: frozen whole blood, isolated PBMCs, or DNA extracted from either of those sample types. The rearranged chain carries TRBV2 and TRBJ2-7; 8 bases in the junction line up with TRBD1. Sequenced: peripheral blood. The clonotype comes from a man aged 35-49 years with acute or convalescent COVID-19. CDR3 region: CATWTGMFHEQYF. At the DNA level, the sequence is TGTGCCACCTGGACAGGGATGTTCCACGAGCAGTACTTC.